The 14 T cell receptor beta chains below come from one sample, sequenced in a study of post-analysis software for immune sequencing data. General study results and limits: Roughly 5 TRBV segments were significantly more frequent in patients than in controls. TRBV5-6, TRBV5-1 and TRBV20-1 were among these segments.

For these TCRs, the target antigens are not known. Tagging with unique molecular identifiers was a feature of the TCR beta cDNA libraries. Each CDR3 protein gets one entry after TCRdb re-called the PCR reads with MiXCR. This table has fewer than 900,000 distinct CDR3 sequences, 46% appearing once. The specimen was blood. All receptors come from a girl under 18 with multiple sclerosis.

This chain uses TRBV6-1 with TRBJ2-1; TRBD2 agrees at 9 bases. The CDR3 covers 17 residues. The ends lost 10 bases at V and 6 bases at J; junction bases unmatched: 19. The germline CDR1 and CDR2 sequences are MNHNS and SASEGT. CDR3 loop: CAIRDSPGLAAFNEQFF. The CDR3 nucleotides are TGTGCCATCAGGGACAGTCCGGGACTAGCTGCTTTCAATGAGCAGTTCTTC.

The rearrangement uses TRBV6-6 and TRBJ2-7; D not resolved. Germline V gene sequence: CDR1 MNHNY, CDR2 SVGAGI (reference sequence). Deletions cut 2 bases from V and 3 bases from J, with 11 bases between. The CDR3 loop spans 14 amino acids. The CDR3: CASSYGQEHYEQYF. The CDR3 nucleotides are TGTGCCAGCAGTTACGGCCAGGAGCACTACGAGCAGTACTTC.

On this clonotype itself: At one end the junction does not follow the germline gene, possibly because of a read error. V is TRBV7-9 and J is TRBJ2-5; 8 nucleotides line up with TRBD1. There are 16 residues in the CDR3. The germline gives CDR1 SEHNR, CDR2 FQNEAQ (reference sequence). CDR3 coding DNA: TGTGCCAGTAGCTTAGCGGACAGGGAGCGCCAAGAGACCCAGTACTTC. This encodes CASSLADRERQETQYF.

The V call is TRBV7-2, the J call TRBJ2-1, with 9 nucleotides matching TRBD2. Germline V gives CDR1 SGHTA, CDR2 FQGNSA. CDR3 length equals 15 residues. The junction had 8 bases not matched to a gene; V was cut back by 3 bases and J by 8 bases. In nucleotides, the CDR3 is TGTGCCAGCAGCTTCGAAGCGGGAGGAGGGGATGAGCAGTTCTTC. Its protein product is CASSFEAGGGDEQFF.

Concerning this clonotype: Since a much larger clone is just one base distant, this may be a read error. This CDR3 fails to terminate in the conserved phenylalanine or tryptophan, so it likely reflects a read error. The V gene is TRBV2, the J gene TRBJ2-7; D unclear. The length of the CDR3 is 10 residues. V shed 6 bases and J shed 3 bases, with 3 bases lying between them. Per the germline V gene, CDR1 is SNHLY and CDR2 is FYNNEI. The CDR3 DNA reads TGTGCCAGCAGGGGCTACGAGCAGTACTTG. Its translation: CASRGYEQYL.

As DNA, the CDR3 is TGTGCCAGCAGCTTCCCGGACAGGGAGAGCACAGATACGCAGTATTTT. It translates to CASSFPDRESTDTQYF. The chain links TRBV7-9 to TRBJ2-3, with 8 bases fitting TRBD1. The CDR3 runs to 16 residues. The germline CDR1 and CDR2 sequences are SEHNR and FQNEAQ (reference sequence). The ends lost 3 bases at V and 0 bases at J; junction bases unmatched: 5.

CDR3 amino acids: CATSDLPKFSGTSGRYNEQFF. Written as DNA, the CDR3 is TGTGCCACCAGTGATTTGCCAAAATTCTCCGGGACTAGCGGGAGATACAATGAGCAGTTCTTC. This chain links TRBV24-1 with TRBJ2-1; TRBD2 matches at 14 bases. The length of the CDR3 is 21 residues. J was trimmed by 4 bases and V by 0 bases; bases with no gene match: 13. Per the germline V gene, CDR1 is KGHDR and CDR2 is SFDVKD.

This clonotype was recorded once. The V call is TRBV7-9, the J call TRBJ1-2, with D hard to call. Germline CDR1 reads SEHNR; CDR2 reads FQNEAQ (reference sequence). The CDR3 contains 13 residues. V lost 4 bases and J 5 bases, leaving 11 bases between the germline ends. The CDR3 here is CASSSSGGYGYTF. CDR3 in DNA: TGTGCCAGCAGCTCATCAGGAGGATATGGCTACACCTTC.

This clonotype turned up a few times. The gene calls are TRBV19 and TRBJ1-2; D ambiguous. The V end was cut by 2 bases, the J end by 0 bases, with 13 bases between. Germline V gene lookup returns CDR1 LNHDA and CDR2 SQIVND (reference sequence). CDR3 size: 16 residues. CDR3 sequence reads: CASSIPHRLANYGYTF. DNA for the CDR3: TGTGCCAGTAGTATACCGCACCGATTAGCTAACTATGGCTACACCTTC. Full variable domain (outside the CDR3, taken from reference TRBV19 and TRBJ1-2): DGGITQSPKYLFRKEGQNVTLSCEQNLNHDAMYWYRQDPGQGLRLIYYSQIVNDFQKGDIAEGYSVSREKKESFPLTVTSAQKNPTAFYLCASSIPHRLANYGYTFGSGTRLTVV.

The CDR3 region has the DNA TGTGCCAGCAGTTTAAGTATTTCACCCCTCCACTTT. Translated, it gives CASSLSISPLHF. The chain carries TRBV12-3 or TRBV12-4 and TRBJ1-6; D is ambiguous. CDR3 length: 12 residues. The V and J ends lost 2 bases and 9 bases respectively, with 5 bases between them.

On this clonotype itself: A much larger clone differs by one base, so this may be a read error. This chain connects TRBV7-2 to TRBJ2-1, with 10 nucleotides matching TRBD2. Losses at the gene ends were 3 bases for V and 4 bases for J; bases not matched to a gene: 3. Germline V gene lookup returns CDR1 SGHTA and CDR2 FQGNSA. The CDR3 has 15 residues. The CDR3 bases are TGTGCCAGCAGCTTCGGACTAGCGGAGTACAATGAGCAGTTCTTC. Its protein product is CASSFGLAEYNEQFF.

This chain links TRBV5-5 with TRBJ2-3, with 11 nucleotides matching TRBD2. Unmatched junction bases numbered 8, after V lost 4 bases and J lost 4 bases. CDR3 size: 16 residues. Germline CDR1 is SGHKS and CDR2 is YYEKEE (reference sequence). CDR3 protein: CASSKDPGLAADTQYF. CDR3 coding DNA: TGTGCCAGCAGCAAGGATCCGGGACTAGCGGCAGATACGCAGTATTTT.

The V and J genes are TRBV15 and TRBJ2-7, with D unclear. Germline V gene sequence: CDR1 LNHNV, CDR2 YYDKDF (reference sequence). The CDR3 runs 16 residues. The V and J ends lost 0 bases and 1 base respectively, with 13 bases between them. CDR3 sequence: CATSRERGVLSYEQYF. The CDR3 DNA follows: TGTGCCACCAGCAGAGAACGCGGCGTTCTTTCCTACGAGCAGTACTTC.

The chain couples TRBV20-1 to TRBJ2-5, with D possibly matching TRBD1 (6 bases). The germline gives CDR1 DFQATT, CDR2 SNEGSKA (reference sequence). V lost 6 bases to trimming and J lost 11 bases, with 25 bases between them. The CDR3 sequence is 14 residues long. The CDR3 region is CSANPGTRANGQYF. CDR3 coding DNA: TGCAGTGCCAACCCCGGGACAAGGGCCAACGGGCAGTACTTC.